These 23 T cell receptor beta chains share one sample of origin, sequenced in a study of graft-versus-host responses after intestinal transplantation. These receptors' antigens are unknown. The repertoire was sequenced with immunoSEQ multiplex PCR; TCRdb's copy has only in-frame clones and lacks some. The table records some 140,000 clones, approximately 90% of them present only once. The material sequenced was unstimulated CD4+ T cells sorted from spleen or lymph node cells, taken before intestinal transplant. These receptors all come from a human donor who received an intestinal transplant.

The V gene is TRBV15, the J gene TRBJ1-1; D is perhaps TRBD1 (6 bases). Germline values: CDR1 LNHNV, CDR2 YYDKDF (reference sequence). Trimming stripped 0 bases from V and 5 bases from J, with 16 bases between. The CDR3 runs 16 residues. CDR3 residues: CATSRDMGAPWTEAFF. CDR3 nucleotides: TGTGCCACCAGCAGAGATATGGGGGCCCCGTGGACTGAAGCTTTCTTT. Full variable domain (outside the CDR3, taken from reference TRBV15 and TRBJ1-1): DAMVIQNPRYQVTQFGKPVTLSCSQTLNHNVMYWYQQKSSQAPKLLFHYYDKDFNNEADTPDNFQSRRPNTSFCFLDIRSPGLGDTAMYLCATSRDMGAPWTEAFFGQGTRLTVV.

The chain uses TRBV4-1 and TRBJ1-1; D remains unclear. V was clipped by 0 bases and J by 6 bases, with 17 bases between them. This CDR3 is 16 amino acids long. Germline CDR1 MGHRA, CDR2 YSYEKL. CDR3 DNA sequence: TGCGCCAGCAGCCAAGACAGGCTAGGGCCCTTATCTGAAGCTTTCTTT. It yields the protein CASSQDRLGPLSEAFF.

V is TRBV7-9 and J is TRBJ2-3; D unclear. The CDR3 is 13 amino acids. The germline gives CDR1 SEHNR, CDR2 FQNEAQ (reference sequence). V was cut by 4 bases and J by 4 bases, with 9 bases left in between. The CDR3 protein is CASSSPPADTQYF. CDR3 DNA: TGTGCCAGCAGCTCCCCGCCCGCAGATACGCAGTATTTT.

Only a few counts were recorded for this clone. The chain joins TRBV18 to TRBJ2-7, with 11 bases matching TRBD1. Per germline, CDR1 KGHSH and CDR2 LQKENI. The CDR3 extends over 14 amino acids. V dropped 3 bases and J dropped 7; count of bases not matched to a gene: 5. The CDR3 sequence is CASSPLGTGGEQYF. The CDR3 bases are TGTGCCAGCTCACCGCTCGGGACAGGGGGGGAGCAGTACTTC.

This clone is a singleton in its sample. V usage is TRBV30 and J usage is TRBJ2-1; TRBD1 is a possible D gene (6 bases). The CDR3 spans 11 residues. The V end lost 0 bases, the J end lost 14 bases, and 11 bases lay between the germline ends. Germline CDR1 reads GTSNPN; CDR2 reads SVGIG (reference sequence). CDR3 sequence: CAWSVEGDKFF. The CDR3 nucleotides are TGTGCCTGGAGTGTAGAGGGGGACAAGTTCTTC.

The chain joins TRBV5-1 to TRBJ2-5; perhaps D is TRBD1 or TRBD2 (6 bases each). Germline lookup yields CDR1 SGHRS and CDR2 YFSETQ. The CDR3 is made up of 15 amino acids. V was trimmed by 5 bases and J by 5 bases, leaving 19 bases between them. The CDR3 reads CASSPQPGAGETQYF. Written as DNA, the CDR3 is TGCGCCAGCAGTCCTCAACCGGGGGCGGGGGAGACCCAGTACTTC.

The chain employs TRBV7-2 and TRBJ2-7, with 7 bases lining up with TRBD1. The CDR3 contains 14 residues. Trimming cost V 5 bases and J 1 base; bases outside gene matches: 5. The germline V gene encodes CDR1 SGHTA and CDR2 FQGNSA. DNA for the CDR3: TGTGCCAGCAGCGCGCGACAGGGTTCCTACGAGCAGTACTTC. It specifies CASSARQGSYEQYF.

The chain joins TRBV5-5 to TRBJ1-2; possibly TRBD1 for D (6 bases). From germline, CDR1 is SGHKS and CDR2 YYEKEE (reference sequence). CDR3 length: 13 residues. V shed 4 bases and J shed 8 bases, with 15 bases lying between them. CDR3 bases: TGTGCCAGCAGCGACGGCCAGGGGTACGGCTACACCTTC. Amino acid sequence: CASSDGQGYGYTF.

The rearrangement joins TRBV2 to TRBJ1-5; a weak D match, TRBD1 (6 bases). The CDR3 runs to 13 residues. Germline lookup yields CDR1 SNHLY and CDR2 FYNNEI. Trimming removed 8 bases from V and 3 bases from J, with 11 bases in between. Here the CDR3 reads CASGGGSNQPQHF. The CDR3 bases are TGTGCCAGCGGAGGGGGGTCCAATCAGCCCCAGCATTTT.

The sample holds one count of this clone. This chain uses TRBV6-6 with TRBJ1-2; 7 nucleotides match TRBD1. V trimming: 5 bases; J trimming: 5 bases; junction bases outside the gene matches: 5. Germline CDR1 is MNHNY and CDR2 is SVGAGI (reference sequence). The CDR3 spans 13 residues. CDR3: CASSLQGGYGYTF. The DNA of the CDR3 is TGTGCCAGCAGTCTGCAGGGGGGGTATGGCTACACCTTC.

The CDR3 nucleotides are TGTGCCAGCAGCTTAGACGGAAGCTCTGGAAACACCATATATTTT. Its translation is CASSLDGSSGNTIYF. The V gene is TRBV7-7, the J gene TRBJ1-3; D not certain. The CDR3 extends over 15 amino acids. V was pared by 1 base and J by 0 bases, with 7 bases between. The germline V gene encodes CDR1 SSHAT and CDR2 FNYEAQ (reference sequence). The full variable domain, rest sourced from reference TRBV7-7 and TRBJ1-3, is GAGVSQSPRYKVTKRGQDVTLRCDPISSHATLYWYQQALGQGPEFLTYFNYEAQPDKSGLPSDRFSAERPEGSISTLTIQRTEQRDSAMYRCASSLDGSSGNTIYFGEGSWLTVV.

The chain joins TRBV11-3 to TRBJ2-3; TRBD2 aligns across 8 bases. This CDR3 contains 15 residues. Germline-derived CDR1 and CDR2 are SGHNT and YENEEA. The trim removed 5 bases at V and 0 bases at J, leaving 4 bases unmatched. The CDR3 DNA reads as TGTGCCAGCAGCCTGATAGCGGGGAGCACAGATACGCAGTATTTT. It yields the protein CASSLIAGSTDTQYF. Based on the CDR3 plus reference TRBV11-3 and TRBJ2-3, the full variable domain is EAGVVQSPRYKIIEKKQPVAFWCNPISGHNTLYWYLQNLGQGPELLIRYENEEAVDDSQLPKDRFSAERLKGVDSTLKIQPAELGDSAVYLCASSLIAGSTDTQYFGPGTRLTVL.

This clone was detected once. V gene TRBV12-5 combines with J gene TRBJ2-3, with D possibly being TRBD1 (6 bases). Trimming took off 4 bases at V and 4 bases at J, with 9 bases between the two ends. Germline assignment: CDR1 LGHNT and CDR2 FRNRAP. CDR3 length: 13 amino acids. The CDR3, as DNA: TGTGCTAGTGGTTCTTACAGGGCAGATACGCAGTATTTT. It encodes CASGSYRADTQYF.

Only a few counts were recorded for this clone. The CDR3 is CASSPPGGSSGNTIYF. DNA of the CDR3: TGTGCCAGCTCACCACCGGGAGGTAGCTCTGGAAACACCATATATTTT. The gene calls are TRBV18 and TRBJ1-3; D unclear. Between the trimmed V and J ends, which lost 0 bases and 0 bases, there was a span of 9 bases. CDR1 and CDR2 (germline): KGHSH, LQKENI. The CDR3 covers 16 residues.

This chain joins TRBV2 and TRBJ1-5; D possibly corresponds to TRBD1 (6 bases). The CDR3 loop spans 15 amino acids. In germline, CDR1 is SNHLY, CDR2 FYNNEI. V dropped 5 bases and J dropped 7 bases, with 18 bases sitting between them. The CDR3 sequence is CASSTDRLRGQPQHF. The CDR3 DNA reads as TGTGCCAGCAGTACCGACAGGCTAAGAGGGCAGCCCCAGCATTTT.

The chain couples TRBV7-8 to TRBJ1-1, with 7 bases matching TRBD1. This CDR3 spans 14 amino acids. V trimming: 2 bases; J trimming: 5 bases; junction bases outside the gene matches: 5. Germline V gives CDR1 SGHVS, CDR2 FQNEAQ. Here the CDR3 DNA reads TGTGCCAGCAGCTTACCGACAGGGTTGACTGAAGCTTTCTTT. This gives the protein CASSLPTGLTEAFF.

V gene TRBV19 combines with J gene TRBJ1-6, with 7 bases identical to TRBD1. V lost 6 bases and J lost 10; bases outside the gene matches: 6. This CDR3 contains 13 residues. Germline CDR1 LNHDA, CDR2 SQIVND (reference sequence). Here the CDR3 reads CASRTDRESPLHF. CDR3 bases: TGTGCCAGTAGAACAGACAGGGAGTCACCCCTCCACTTT.

V usage is TRBV11-2 and J usage is TRBJ2-5, with TRBD2 matching 9 bases. Germline CDR1 SGHAT, CDR2 FQNNGV. V lost 5 bases, J lost 0 bases, and 4 bases stayed unmatched. The CDR3 runs to 15 residues. The CDR3 here is CASSRWTSDQETQYF. CDR3 nucleotide sequence: TGTGCCAGCAGCAGGTGGACTAGCGACCAAGAGACCCAGTACTTC.

The chain links TRBV6-5 to TRBJ1-1; D is unclear. V gave up 6 bases and J gave up 1 base, with 6 bases separating them. The length of the CDR3 is 12 residues. CDR1 and CDR2 (germline): MNHEY, SVGAGI. The CDR3 coding sequence is TGTGCCAGCAGCCGAGGGAACACTGAAGCTTTCTTT. This encodes CASSRGNTEAFF.

The gene calls are TRBV6-5 and TRBJ2-2; tentative D call: TRBD1 (5 bases). The V end lost 7 bases, the J end lost 0 bases, and 9 bases lay between the germline ends. CDR3 length: 14 amino acids. The V gene's germline CDR1 is MNHEY and CDR2 SVGAGI. The CDR3 is CASTRTPNTGELFF. The CDR3 coding sequence is TGTGCCAGCACCCGGACACCGAACACCGGGGAGCTGTTTTTT.

The chain uses TRBV30 and TRBJ1-6, with 9 bases lining up with TRBD1. The J segment lost 10 bases and the V segment lost 0 bases, leaving 4 bases of the junction unmatched. The CDR3 runs 14 residues. Per germline, CDR1 GTSNPN and CDR2 SVGIG (reference sequence). In DNA, the CDR3 is TGTGCCTGGAGTGTAACAGGGGGCCACTCACCCCTCCACTTT. This gives the protein CAWSVTGGHSPLHF.

The chain uses TRBV14 and TRBJ2-7; 7 bases agree with TRBD2. V dropped 7 bases and J dropped 6; count of bases not matched to a gene: 3. The CDR3 has 11 residues. From germline, CDR1 is SGHDN and CDR2 FVKESK. CDR3 sequence reads: CASTGGTEQYF. The CDR3 DNA reads as TGTGCCAGCACCGGGGGGACCGAGCAGTACTTC.

The gene calls are TRBV18 and TRBJ1-5, with D possibly TRBD1 on 6 matching bases. Trimming removed 4 bases at V and 0 bases at J, with 10 bases between. The CDR3 totals 15 residues. Germline CDR1 is KGHSH and CDR2 is LQKENI. The CDR3 sequence is CASSQQGNSNQPQHF. The CDR3 DNA follows: TGTGCCAGCTCACAACAGGGAAATAGCAATCAGCCCCAGCATTTT.